The clone carrying this TCR beta chain was seen a few times. The sample comes from a study of blood T cell repertoires in COVID-19. Data came from immunoSEQ multiplex PCR; TCRdb stores just in-frame clones and leaves some out. The sample lists more than 150,000 clones, about four fifths occurring once. Input material: peripheral blood. The clonotype originates from an elderly woman with acute or convalescent COVID-19.

In DNA, the CDR3 is TGTGCCAGCAGCTACGGGACTAGCGGGTACACCGGGGAGCTGTTTTTT. Amino acid sequence: CASSYGTSGYTGELFF. The J gene is TRBJ2-2, the V gene TRBV27, with 12 bases fitting TRBD2. The CDR3 length is 16 residues. J gave up 3 bases and V 6 bases, and 5 bases lay outside the gene matches. Germline V lookup: CDR1 MNHEY, CDR2 SMNVEV (reference sequence).